The 2 T cell receptor beta chains below all came from one sample that was sequenced in a study of cytomegalovirus exposure and HLA in healthy donors. PCR employed 60 Vbeta and 13 Jbeta primers. Here immunoSEQ multiplex PCR was the method, and the copy in TCRdb shows in-frame clones only, minus some. The sample shows more than 90,000 clones, roughly 68% of them seen only once. Material for sequencing was PBMCs. The receptors stem from a man younger than 45 in good health and CMV-seropositive.

This clone was seen a single time. J is TRBJ2-7 and V is TRBV6-5; 10 nucleotides match TRBD1. The CDR3 loop spans 13 amino acids. Germline V gene lookup returns CDR1 MNHEY and CDR2 SVGAGI. Unmatched junction bases numbered 7, after V lost 5 bases and J lost 9 bases. CDR3 nucleotide sequence: TGTGCCAGCAGTCGGACAGGGGGACAAAGGCAGTACTTC. It is translated as CASSRTGGQRQYF.

This CDR3 reads CASSLNGGKGDEQYF. The CDR3 DNA is TGTGCCAGCAGCTTGAACGGGGGGAAGGGGGACGAGCAGTACTTC. This rearrangement joins TRBV7-6 to TRBJ2-7; possibly TRBD2 for D (7 bases). The germline V gene encodes CDR1 SGHVS and CDR2 FNYEAQ. The CDR3 is 15 amino acids. The V end lost 3 bases, the J end lost 5 bases, and 17 bases lay between the germline ends. The variable domain in full, with the rest retrieved from reference TRBV7-6 and TRBJ2-7, is GAGVSQSPRYKVTKRGQDVALRCDPISGHVSLYWYRQALGQGPEFLTYFNYEAQQDKSGLPNDRFSAERPEGSISTLTIQRTEQRDSAMYRCASSLNGGKGDEQYFGPGTRLTVT.